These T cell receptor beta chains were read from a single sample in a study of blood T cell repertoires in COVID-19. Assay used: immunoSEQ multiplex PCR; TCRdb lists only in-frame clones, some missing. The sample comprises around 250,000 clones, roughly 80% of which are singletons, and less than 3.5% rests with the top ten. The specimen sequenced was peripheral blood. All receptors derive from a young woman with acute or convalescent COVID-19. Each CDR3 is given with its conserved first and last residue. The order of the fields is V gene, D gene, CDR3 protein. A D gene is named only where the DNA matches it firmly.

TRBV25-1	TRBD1	CASSAGQRHGYTF
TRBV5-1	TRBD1	CASSWRQGEGYEQYF
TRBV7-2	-	CASSFPRAGELFF
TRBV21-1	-	CASSKVEVRVGPSSYNEQFF
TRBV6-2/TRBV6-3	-	CASSYSSQRHSYEQYF
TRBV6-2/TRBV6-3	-	CASSYAANTEAFF
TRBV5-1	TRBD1	CASSPAGQENEKLFF
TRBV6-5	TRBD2	CATAYGRGYNEQFF
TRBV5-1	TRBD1	CASSLGQGVGNEQFF
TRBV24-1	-	CATSVTTSTDTQYF
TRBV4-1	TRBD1	CASSQDPGQTYNEQFF
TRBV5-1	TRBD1	CASSLTGQGADEQYF
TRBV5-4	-	CASSSRDNYNSPLHF
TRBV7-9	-	CASSLTGEQYF
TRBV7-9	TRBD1	CASSSRVGTGDEETQYF
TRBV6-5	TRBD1	CASWTGGAGNTEAFF
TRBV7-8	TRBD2	CASSPGTSGILAKNIQYF
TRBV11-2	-	CASRTRRNTEAFF
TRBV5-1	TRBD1	CASSPQPDRSPTEAFF
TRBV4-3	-	CASSQVVNQPQHF
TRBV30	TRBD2	CAWRGNRLAGGPGEQYF
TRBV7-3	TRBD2	CASSLSRLAGPTGELFF
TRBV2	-	CASRERGLRQGGVYEQYF
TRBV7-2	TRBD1	CASSSRQGGGYTF
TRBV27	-	CASWTSRGNRGAWEQYF
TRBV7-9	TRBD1	CASSLGFQGQGSYEQYF
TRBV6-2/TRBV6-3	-	CASSTYTGDTGELFF
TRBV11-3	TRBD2	CASSEAGVNIQYF
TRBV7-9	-	CASSPQGLEAFF
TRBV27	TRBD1	CASSLSGPRQGAAFF
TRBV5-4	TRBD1	CASSFGDRTYEQYF
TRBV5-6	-	CASSLLASYGYTF
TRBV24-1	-	CATSDPGRGLETQYF
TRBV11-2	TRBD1	CASSFRDRTYNEQFF
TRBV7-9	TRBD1	CASSLGQGGGEQYF
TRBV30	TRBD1	CAWSGTGDYNSPLHF
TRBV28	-	CASSFLGQGTGELFF
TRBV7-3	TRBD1	CASSLTAGTGIYEQYF
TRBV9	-	CASSPRGDYGYTF
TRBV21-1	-	CASSTGGGSNQPQHF
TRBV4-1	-	CASSQDSPGEIINEQFF
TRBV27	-	CASSSTAGGRKPQHF
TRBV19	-	CASSPRTGPLSPLHF
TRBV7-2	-	CASSFAGLDTQYF
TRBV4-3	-	CASSQDGQNTEAFF
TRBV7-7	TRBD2	CASSPVTSGSRGELFF
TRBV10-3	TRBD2	CAISESSLAGAGEQYF
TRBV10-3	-	CAISSTAYGYTF
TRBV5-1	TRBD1	CASSVQGAGEQYF
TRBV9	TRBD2	CASSVGASGRAGELFF
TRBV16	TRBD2	CASSQPLAGLYEQYF
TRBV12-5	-	CACGRDRGGGETQYF
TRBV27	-	CASSLTANEKLFF